This entry lists 14 T cell receptor beta chains sequenced from one sample in a study of OX40 agonist ivuxolimab in advanced cancers. TCRdb keeps only in-frame clones here, not all; method: immunoSEQ multiplex PCR. The profile covers around 70,000 clones, with more than 85% appearing a single time and 6.5% to 8.5% taken by the ten largest. Sample: CD4+ or CD8+ T cells sorted from blood, taken in a trial of the OX40 agonist ivuxolimab. These receptors originate from an adult with an advanced solid tumor such as melanoma, head and neck, liver or kidney cancer.

The chain uses TRBV30 and TRBJ2-7; D gene ambiguous. Looked up from germline, CDR1 is GTSNPN and CDR2 is SVGIG (reference sequence). Trimming took 7 bases from V and 0 from J, leaving 13 bases between them. The CDR3 spans 13 residues. The CDR3 loop is CAFKHGSSYEQYF. The CDR3, as DNA: TGTGCCTTTAAACACGGAAGCTCCTACGAGCAGTACTTC.

This sequence joins TRBV18 and TRBJ2-7, with 9 bases fitting TRBD2. The CDR3 runs to 16 residues. From germline, CDR1 is KGHSH and CDR2 LQKENI. The V gene end was trimmed by 5 bases and the J gene end by 0 bases; junction bases not matched to a gene: 8. CDR3 nucleotide sequence: TGTGCCAGCTCAATCTCCCGCGGGGGGGACTCCTACGAGCAGTACTTC. It codes for CASSISRGGDSYEQYF.

The table lists this clone with a count of one. CDR3 sequence: CASSSRGSYEQYF. The CDR3 bases are TGTGCCAGCAGCTCAAGGGGTTCCTACGAGCAGTACTTC. The chain carries TRBV7-8 and TRBJ2-7, with D tentatively TRBD1 (5 bases). Trimming took off 4 bases at V and 1 base at J, with 8 bases between the two ends. Looked up from germline, CDR1 is SGHVS and CDR2 is FQNEAQ. The CDR3 consists of 13 residues.

J is TRBJ2-3 and V is TRBV5-1; 11 bases line up with TRBD2. The V segment lost 3 bases and the J segment 3 bases; nucleotides outside the gene matches: 6. There are 16 residues in the CDR3. The germline CDR1 and CDR2 sequences are SGHRS and YFSETQ. In DNA form, the CDR3 reads TGCGCCAGCAGCTATAGCGGGGGGGGCCGGACAGATACGCAGTATTTT. Its translation: CASSYSGGGRTDTQYF. The complete variable domain, with remaining parts taken from reference TRBV5-1 and TRBJ2-3, reads KAGVTQTPRYLIKTRGQQVTLSCSPISGHRSVSWYQQTPGQGLQFLFEYFSETQRNKGNFPGRFSGRQFSNSRSEMNVSTLELGDSALYLCASSYSGGGRTDTQYFGPGTRLTVL.

The chain employs TRBV7-9 and TRBJ2-5; tentatively, D is TRBD2 (7 bases). Trimming pared 5 bases from V and 5 bases from J, leaving 15 bases between. Germline-derived CDR1 and CDR2 are SEHNR and FQNEAQ (reference sequence). The CDR3 contains 14 residues. The chain's CDR3 is CASSLPGGRETQYF. The CDR3, as DNA: TGTGCCAGCAGCCTGCCGGGGGGCAGGGAGACCCAGTACTTC.

For this clone: Other nucleotide sequences in the sample specify the same CDR3. V and J are TRBV5-1 and TRBJ2-3; D is ambiguous. This CDR3 is 14 amino acids long. V dropped 0 bases and J dropped 0 bases, with 5 bases sitting between them. Germline V gene sequence: CDR1 SGHRS, CDR2 YFSETQ. The chain's CDR3 is CASSLVGSTDTQYF. The DNA of the CDR3 is TGCGCCAGCAGCTTGGTGGGGAGCACAGATACGCAGTATTTT.

In this sample, this clone turned up once. The chain recombines TRBV4-1 with TRBJ2-7, with D possibly being TRBD2 (6 bases). The germline V and J ends were trimmed by 4 bases and 3 bases, with 19 bases remaining between them. The CDR3 has 16 residues. Germline CDR1 is MGHRA and CDR2 is YSYEKL. CDR3 residues: CASSPQVGGSIYEQYF. CDR3 sequence (DNA): TGCGCCAGCAGCCCCCAAGTCGGGGGTTCCATCTACGAGCAGTACTTC.

The chain employs TRBV5-5 and TRBJ1-4; no firm D call. This CDR3 has 14 residues. Trimming removed 0 bases from V and 6 bases from J, with 9 bases in between. Germline CDR1 and CDR2: SGHKS and YYEKEE (reference sequence). In DNA, the CDR3 is TGTGCCAGCAGCTTGGTCGGAGAAGATGAAAAACTGTTTTTT. Its protein product is CASSLVGEDEKLFF.

V is TRBV4-1 and J is TRBJ1-4; 8 nucleotides line up with TRBD1. This CDR3 has 15 amino acids. Per the germline V gene, CDR1 is MGHRA and CDR2 is YSYEKL. Losses at the gene ends were 3 bases for V and 8 bases for J; bases not matched to a gene: 8. The CDR3 region is CASSHPGQVGEKLFF. Written as DNA, the CDR3 is TGCGCCAGCAGCCACCCGGGACAGGTGGGGGAAAAACTGTTTTTT.

The rearrangement uses TRBV5-5 and TRBJ2-1; no definite D call. Germline lookup yields CDR1 SGHKS and CDR2 YYEKEE (reference sequence). The length of the CDR3 is 12 residues. Trimming shortened V by 0 bases and J by 6 bases, and 4 bases separated the two germline ends. The CDR3 DNA follows: TGTGCCAGCAGCTTGGGAAGCAATGAGCAGTTCTTC. Amino acids: CASSLGSNEQFF.

The V gene is TRBV11-2, the J gene TRBJ2-7; D call uncertain. Between the trimmed V and J ends, which lost 1 base and 5 bases, there was a span of 9 bases. The CDR3 has 13 amino acids. Germline CDR1 and CDR2: SGHAT and FQNNGV. The CDR3 DNA reads as TGTGCCAGCAGCTTAGGTGTAGCCCACGAGCAGTACTTC. Translated: CASSLGVAHEQYF. Looking up the rest from reference TRBV11-2 and TRBJ2-7 gives the full variable domain: EAGVAQSPRYKIIEKRQSVAFWCNPISGHATLYWYQQILGQGPKLLIQFQNNGVVDDSQLPKDRFSAERLKGVDSTLKIQPAKLEDSAVYLCASSLGVAHEQYFGPGTRLTVT.

The CDR3 bases are TGTGCCAGCAGCGACGGGACAGGGGGGCACTTAAACTATGGCTACACCTTC. Its protein is CASSDGTGGHLNYGYTF. The chain couples TRBV14 to TRBJ1-2; 11 positions agree with TRBD1. Germline CDR1 is SGHDN and CDR2 is FVKESK. Trimming removed 5 bases from V and 2 bases from J; junction bases left unmatched: 10. CDR3 length equals 17 residues.

The chain uses TRBV19 and TRBJ2-7, with D perhaps matching TRBD2 (7 bases). V was cut by 6 bases and J by 0 bases, with 15 bases left in between. In germline, CDR1 is LNHDA, CDR2 SQIVND (reference sequence). CDR3 size: 15 residues. This CDR3 is CASSLGGLSSYEQYF. The CDR3 bases are TGTGCCAGTAGCCTCGGGGGGCTAAGCTCCTACGAGCAGTACTTC. The full variable domain, with the rest looked up from reference TRBV19 and TRBJ2-7, is DGGITQSPKYLFRKEGQNVTLSCEQNLNHDAMYWYRQDPGQGLRLIYYSQIVNDFQKGDIAEGYSVSREKKESFPLTVTSAQKNPTAFYLCASSLGGLSSYEQYFGPGTRLTVT.

As concerns this clone: This specimen includes other DNA sequences encoding the same CDR3. The chain couples TRBV9 to TRBJ2-1; D might be TRBD1 (6 bases). CDR1 is SGDLS, CDR2 YYNGEE, per germline. Trimming cost V 0 bases and J 0 bases, with 7 bases left between them. This CDR3 is 15 amino acids long. Here the CDR3 DNA reads TGTGCCAGCAGCGTAGGAGGGGGCTCCTACAATGAGCAGTTCTTC. It translates to CASSVGGGSYNEQFF.